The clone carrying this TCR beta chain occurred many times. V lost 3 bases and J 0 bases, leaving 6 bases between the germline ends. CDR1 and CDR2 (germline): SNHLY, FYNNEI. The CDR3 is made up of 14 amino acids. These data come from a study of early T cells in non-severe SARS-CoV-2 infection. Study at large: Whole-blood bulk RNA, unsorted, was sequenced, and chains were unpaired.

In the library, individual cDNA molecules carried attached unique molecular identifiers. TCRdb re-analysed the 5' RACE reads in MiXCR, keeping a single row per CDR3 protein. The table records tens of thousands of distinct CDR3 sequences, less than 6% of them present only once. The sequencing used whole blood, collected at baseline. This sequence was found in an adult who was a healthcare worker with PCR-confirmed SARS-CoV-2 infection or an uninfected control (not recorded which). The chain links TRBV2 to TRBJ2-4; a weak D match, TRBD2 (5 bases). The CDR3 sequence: CASSDGLAKNIQYF. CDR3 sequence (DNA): TGTGCCAGCAGTGATGGACTAGCCAAAAACATTCAGTACTTC.